This T cell receptor beta chain originates from a study of response to subunit inactivated influenza vaccine. In this sample, this clonotype turned up once. What it binds is unknown. Using its own MiXCR run on the RT-PCR reads, TCRdb lists one record per CDR3 protein. There are fewer than 350,000 distinct CDR3 sequences in the sample; 20% to 25% occur only once, and more than 8.5% lies in the top ten. Per the germline V gene, CDR1 is MDHEN and CDR2 is SYDVKM. The CDR3 totals 15 residues. With 7 bases clipped from V and 4 bases from J, the junction kept 9 bases outside the gene matches. Study results and caveats: T cells newly recruited by each seasonal influenza vaccination are few, the authors suggested.

The sequencing used PBMCs from blood, collected 21 months after vaccination. The TCR originated in a man aged 45 to 70 who received an inactivated influenza vaccine. V is TRBV28 and J is TRBJ2-3; 9 nucleotides agree with TRBD2. The CDR3 is CASTRRGGLPDTQYF. The CDR3 DNA reads as TGTGCCAGCACTCGGCGGGGGGGCCTCCCAGATACGCAGTATTTT.